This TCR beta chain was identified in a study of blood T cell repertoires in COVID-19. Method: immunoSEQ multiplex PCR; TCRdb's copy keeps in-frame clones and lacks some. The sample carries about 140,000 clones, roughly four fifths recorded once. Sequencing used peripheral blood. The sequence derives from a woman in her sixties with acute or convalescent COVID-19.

The CDR3 region has the DNA TGTGCCAGCGTATACAGGGGTGAAGCTTTCTTT. Amino acid sequence: CASVYRGEAFF. V is TRBV6-5 and J is TRBJ1-1; 7 bases match TRBD1. The CDR3 spans 11 residues. V dropped 8 bases and J dropped 7; count of bases not matched to a gene: 4. Germline V CDR1 and CDR2: MNHEY, SVGAGI.